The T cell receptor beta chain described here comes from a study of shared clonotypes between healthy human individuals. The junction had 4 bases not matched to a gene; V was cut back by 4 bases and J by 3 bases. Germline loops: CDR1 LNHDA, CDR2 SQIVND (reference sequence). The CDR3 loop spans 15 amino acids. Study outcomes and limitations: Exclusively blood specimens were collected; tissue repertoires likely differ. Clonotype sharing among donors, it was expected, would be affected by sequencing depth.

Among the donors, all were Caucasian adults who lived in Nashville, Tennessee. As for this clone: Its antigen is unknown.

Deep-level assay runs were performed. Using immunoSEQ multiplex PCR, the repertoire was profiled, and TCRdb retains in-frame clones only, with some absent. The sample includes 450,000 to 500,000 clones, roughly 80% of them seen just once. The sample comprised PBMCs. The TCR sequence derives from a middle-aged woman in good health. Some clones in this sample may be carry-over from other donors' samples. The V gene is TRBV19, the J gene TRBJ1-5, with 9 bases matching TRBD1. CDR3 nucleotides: TGTGCCAGTAGTACATGGACAGGGGACAATCAGCCCCAGCATTTT. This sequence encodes CASSTWTGDNQPQHF.